This T cell receptor (beta chain) was recovered during a study of quantifying T cell responses using KT2 cells. Whole-study context: RNA was reverse transcribed with TCR alpha and beta constant-region primers. The second PCR was a qPCR stopped at a predetermined fluorescence threshold.

This clonotype was counted a few times. Its antigen is still unknown. CDR1 is LNHDA, CDR2 SQIVND, per germline (reference sequence). The CDR3 spans 14 residues. V lost 4 bases and J 1 base, leaving 9 bases between the germline ends. Study-level findings and limits: Very high KT2 spike-in numbers caused saturation in KT2 sequence detection.

The cDNA 3' end received a ligated oligonucleotide with a UMI. First-round PCR used around 4 cycles and beta primers RC1.1 and RC1.2 covering TRBC1 and TRBC2. TCRdb passed the UMI-ligation and nested PCR reads through MiXCR, listing each CDR3 protein once. The sample has about 33,000 distinct CDR3 sequences, about a tenth seen once; the top ten hold about a tenth. The receptor's source is a human donor. The sample consisted of PBMCs spiked with cells of the T cell clone KT2. The rearrangement joins TRBV19 to TRBJ2-3; D not certain. The CDR3 nucleotides are TGTGCCAGTAGTAAGGGTTTGGGCACAGATACGCAGTATTTT. It is translated as CASSKGLGTDTQYF.